This is a list of T cell receptor beta chains from one sample in a study of blood T cell repertoires in COVID-19. Method: immunoSEQ multiplex PCR; TCRdb's copy keeps in-frame clones and lacks some. The repertoire holds 150,000 to 200,000 clones, 70% to 90% seen once, with approximately 9.8% in the top ten. The sequenced sample consisted of peripheral blood. The source of these receptors is a woman of 80 years or more with acute or convalescent COVID-19. CDR3s include the opening cysteine and the closing phenylalanine or tryptophan. D genes are given only for firm matches. A row's size may be missing; if present it is once, few, many or a size class.

v_gene: TRBV19
d_gene: .
j_gene: TRBJ2-7
abundance: .
CDR3aa: CASSIDGSGAYEQYF
CDR3nt: TGTGCCAGTAGTATAGATGGGTCAGGGGCGTACGAGCAGTACTTC

v_gene: TRBV7-2
d_gene: TRBD2
j_gene: TRBJ2-3
abundance: .
CDR3aa: CASAGTSWADTQYF
CDR3nt: TGTGCCAGCGCCGGGACTAGTTGGGCAGATACGCAGTATTTT

v_gene: TRBV15
d_gene: .
j_gene: TRBJ2-5
abundance: .
CDR3aa: CATSSSLAQETQYF
CDR3nt: TGTGCCACCAGCAGTTCTTTGGCTCAAGAGACCCAGTACTTC

v_gene: TRBV14
d_gene: TRBD1
j_gene: TRBJ2-7
abundance: .
CDR3aa: CASSQDERGTGELGEQYF
CDR3nt: TGTGCCAGCAGCCAAGATGAGCGGGGGACAGGGGAATTGGGCGAGCAGTACTTC

v_gene: TRBV30
d_gene: .
j_gene: TRBJ1-1
abundance: .
CDR3aa: CAWSAFAPGAFF
CDR3nt: TGTGCCTGGAGTGCCTTCGCCCCGGGGGCTTTCTTT

v_gene: TRBV27
d_gene: TRBD1
j_gene: TRBJ2-7
abundance: .
CDR3aa: CASSPGGPRQGESSYEQYF
CDR3nt: TGTGCCAGCAGTCCTGGCGGGCCCCGACAGGGGGAGAGCTCCTACGAGCAGTACTTC

v_gene: TRBV5-1
d_gene: TRBD2
j_gene: TRBJ2-1
abundance: .
CDR3aa: CASSLAQIAGNEQFF
CDR3nt: TGCGCCAGCAGCTTGGCCCAAATAGCGGGCAATGAGCAGTTCTTC

v_gene: TRBV10-3
d_gene: .
j_gene: TRBJ1-6
abundance: once
CDR3aa: CAISEGALNSPLHF
CDR3nt: TGTGCCATCAGTGAAGGGGCGTTGAATTCACCCCTCCACTTT

v_gene: TRBV7-3
d_gene: .
j_gene: TRBJ1-1
abundance: .
CDR3aa: CASSLTGNTEAFF
CDR3nt: TGTGCCAGCAGCTTAACCGGGAACACTGAAGCTTTCTTT

v_gene: TRBV27
d_gene: .
j_gene: TRBJ2-7
abundance: once
CDR3aa: CASSFHRSYEQYF
CDR3nt: TGTGCCAGCAGTTTCCACAGGTCCTACGAGCAGTACTTC

v_gene: TRBV19
d_gene: .
j_gene: TRBJ2-5
abundance: .
CDR3aa: CASKMQGPGETQYF
CDR3nt: TGTGCCAGTAAAATGCAGGGTCCAGGGGAGACCCAGTACTTC

v_gene: TRBV6-1
d_gene: .
j_gene: TRBJ1-2
abundance: .
CDR3aa: CASSGSRAFRNYGYTF
CDR3nt: TGTGCCAGCAGTGGTTCCAGGGCCTTTCGTAACTATGGCTACACCTTC

v_gene: TRBV21-1
d_gene: .
j_gene: TRBJ2-7
abundance: .
CDR3aa: CATLGRGRYEQYF
CDR3nt: TGTGCCACTTTGGGACGGGGGAGGTACGAGCAGTACTTC

v_gene: TRBV6-5
d_gene: TRBD1
j_gene: TRBJ1-6
abundance: few
CDR3aa: CASRPGTGNNSPLHF
CDR3nt: TGTGCCAGCAGACCCGGGACAGGGAATAATTCACCCCTCCACTTT

v_gene: TRBV19
d_gene: TRBD1
j_gene: TRBJ1-2
abundance: .
CDR3aa: CASSRIGTALNYGYTF
CDR3nt: TGTGCCAGTAGTAGGATCGGGACAGCACTCAACTATGGCTACACCTTC

v_gene: TRBV21-1
d_gene: .
j_gene: TRBJ1-6
abundance: .
CDR3aa: CASSKGSAGSSYNSPLHF
CDR3nt: TGTGCCAGCAGCAAAGGGTCAGCGGGGAGCTCCTATAATTCACCCCTCCACTTT

v_gene: TRBV19
d_gene: TRBD1
j_gene: TRBJ1-1
abundance: .
CDR3aa: CASTPTGVGTEAFF
CDR3nt: TGTGCCAGTACTCCGACAGGGGTTGGCACTGAAGCTTTCTTT

v_gene: TRBV5-4
d_gene: TRBD2
j_gene: TRBJ2-2
abundance: .
CDR3aa: CASSLNPLAAGELFF
CDR3nt: TGTGCCAGCAGCTTGAACCCACTAGCGGCCGGGGAGCTGTTTTTT

v_gene: TRBV12-5
d_gene: .
j_gene: TRBJ1-2
abundance: .
CDR3aa: CASGLARQTYGYTF
CDR3nt: TGTGCTAGTGGTTTGGCAAGACAGACCTATGGCTACACCTTC

v_gene: TRBV2
d_gene: TRBD1
j_gene: TRBJ1-5
abundance: .
CDR3aa: CASSFDRGNQPQHF
CDR3nt: TGTGCCAGCAGCTTCGACAGGGGTAATCAGCCCCAGCATTTT

v_gene: TRBV5-6
d_gene: .
j_gene: TRBJ2-5
abundance: .
CDR3aa: CASSLGTVQETQYF
CDR3nt: TGTGCCAGCAGCTTAGGGACTGTACAAGAGACCCAGTACTTC

v_gene: TRBV12-5
d_gene: .
j_gene: TRBJ2-3
abundance: .
CDR3aa: CASGLVRGITDTQYF
CDR3nt: TGTGCTAGTGGTTTGGTAAGGGGGATTACAGATACGCAGTATTTT

v_gene: TRBV12-3/TRBV12-4
d_gene: .
j_gene: TRBJ1-1
abundance: .
CDR3aa: CASSSGADTEAFF
CDR3nt: TGTGCCAGCAGCTCAGGGGCGGACACTGAAGCTTTCTTT

v_gene: TRBV3-1/TRBV3-2
d_gene: .
j_gene: TRBJ2-3
abundance: .
CDR3aa: CASSQEPADTQYF
CDR3nt: TGTGCCAGCAGCCAAGAACCAGCAGATACGCAGTATTTT

v_gene: TRBV18
d_gene: TRBD1
j_gene: TRBJ1-2
abundance: .
CDR3aa: CASSGTASNYGYTF
CDR3nt: TGTGCCAGCTCCGGGACAGCCTCTAACTATGGCTACACCTTC

v_gene: TRBV19
d_gene: TRBD1
j_gene: TRBJ1-5
abundance: .
CDR3aa: CASSIHRDRVVGNQPQHF
CDR3nt: TGTGCCAGTAGTATCCACCGGGACAGGGTAGTTGGCAATCAGCCCCAGCATTTT

v_gene: TRBV3-1/TRBV3-2
d_gene: TRBD1
j_gene: TRBJ2-7
abundance: .
CDR3aa: CASSHYGQGSSYEQYF
CDR3nt: TGTGCCAGCAGTCACTATGGACAGGGAAGCTCCTACGAGCAGTACTTC